One T cell receptor beta chain is described in this entry. No antigen is known for it. This CDR3 has 13 residues. Germline-derived CDR1 and CDR2 are SGHAT and FQNNGV. The V gene lost 5 bases and the J gene lost 4 bases, with 11 bases spanning the gap. This sample was taken from a study of T cell repertoires in cytomegalovirus infection. Study background: Well-studied HLA-B-restricted epitopes and recently identified HLA-C-restricted epitopes of CMV were both used in the study. The public TCR beta signatures pointed to both CMV infection and matching HLA type.

Broader study findings: Adding up the frequency of public TCR beta families identified people who carried CMV plus the relevant HLA. HLA-C-restricted CMV clonotypes gave the most frequent clonotype in two of eight donors.

TCRdb itself ran the reads through MiXCR, one entry per CDR3 protein. The repertoire holds roughly 700,000 distinct CDR3 sequences, 33% seen once, with 15% to 20% in the top ten. The sequencing here drew on cultured PBMCs, taken from culture after CMV antigen stimulation. The chain is built from TRBV11-2 and TRBJ2-5; D perhaps matches TRBD1 (5 bases). This sequence was found in a human donor in good health (CMV status not recorded). Some clones in this sample may be carry-over from other donors' samples. This CDR3 reads CASSQDNAETQYF. The CDR3, as DNA: TGTGCCAGCAGCCAGGACAACGCAGAGACCCAGTACTTC.